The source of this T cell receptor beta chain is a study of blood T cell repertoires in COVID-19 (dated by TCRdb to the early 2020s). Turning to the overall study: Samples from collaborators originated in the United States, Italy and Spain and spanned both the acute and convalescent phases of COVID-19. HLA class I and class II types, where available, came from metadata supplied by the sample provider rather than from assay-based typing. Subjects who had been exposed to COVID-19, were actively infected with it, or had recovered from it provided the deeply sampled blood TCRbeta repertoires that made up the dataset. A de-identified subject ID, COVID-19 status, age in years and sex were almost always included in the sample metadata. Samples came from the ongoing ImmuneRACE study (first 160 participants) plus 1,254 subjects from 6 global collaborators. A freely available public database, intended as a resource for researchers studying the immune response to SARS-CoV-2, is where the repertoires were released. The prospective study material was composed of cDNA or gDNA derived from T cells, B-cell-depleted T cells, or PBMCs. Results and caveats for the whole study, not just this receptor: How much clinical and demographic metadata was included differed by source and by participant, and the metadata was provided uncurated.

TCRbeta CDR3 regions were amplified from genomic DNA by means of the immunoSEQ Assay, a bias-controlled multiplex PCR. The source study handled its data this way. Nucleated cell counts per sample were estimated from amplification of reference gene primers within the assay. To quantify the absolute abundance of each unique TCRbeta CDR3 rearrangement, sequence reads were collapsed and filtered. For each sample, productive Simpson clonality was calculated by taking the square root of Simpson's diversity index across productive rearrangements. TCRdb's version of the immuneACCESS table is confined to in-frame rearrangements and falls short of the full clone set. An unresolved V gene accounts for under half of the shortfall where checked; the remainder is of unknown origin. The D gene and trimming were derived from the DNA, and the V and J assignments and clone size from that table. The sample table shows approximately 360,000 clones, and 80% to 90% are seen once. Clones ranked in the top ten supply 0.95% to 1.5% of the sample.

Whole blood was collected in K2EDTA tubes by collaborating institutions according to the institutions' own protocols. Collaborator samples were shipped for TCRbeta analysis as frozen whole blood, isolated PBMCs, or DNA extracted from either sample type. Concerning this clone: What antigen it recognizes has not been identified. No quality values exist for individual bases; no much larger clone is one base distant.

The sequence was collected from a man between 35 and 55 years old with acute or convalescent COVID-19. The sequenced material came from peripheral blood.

CDR3 reads: CASSLDAGSYEQYF. The DNA sequence is as follows: TGTGCCAGCAGCTTAGATGCGGGTTCCTACGAGCAGTACTTC. The chain is encoded by TRBV11-3 joined to TRBJ2-7; a tentative D call is TRBD2 (5 bases match). Its CDR3 holds 14 amino acids, cysteine through phenylalanine. Just CDR3 DNA is preserved here, 42 bases in frame from base 1. Based on the germline V gene, the CDR1 and CDR2 sequences are SGHNT and YENEEA. V and J lose 0 bases and 1 base, and a span of 7 bases separates them.